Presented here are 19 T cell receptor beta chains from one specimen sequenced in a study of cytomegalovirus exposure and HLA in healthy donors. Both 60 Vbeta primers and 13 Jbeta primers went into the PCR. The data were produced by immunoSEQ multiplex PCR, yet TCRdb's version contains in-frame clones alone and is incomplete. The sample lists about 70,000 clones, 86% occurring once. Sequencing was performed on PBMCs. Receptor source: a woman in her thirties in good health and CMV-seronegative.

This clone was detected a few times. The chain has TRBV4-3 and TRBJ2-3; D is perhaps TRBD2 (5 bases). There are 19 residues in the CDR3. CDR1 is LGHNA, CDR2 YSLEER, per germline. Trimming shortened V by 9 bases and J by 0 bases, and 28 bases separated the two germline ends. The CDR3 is CASQKEVGVIGKSTDTQYF. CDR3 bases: TGCGCCAGTCAGAAGGAAGTGGGAGTGATAGGGAAAAGCACAGATACGCAGTATTTT.

CDR3 in amino acids: CASSIGGTRTTGELFF. The CDR3 coding sequence is TGTGCCAGTAGTATAGGGGGGACTAGGACCACCGGGGAGCTGTTTTTT. The rearrangement uses TRBV19 and TRBJ2-2; 8 bases are a match to TRBD2. Germline values: CDR1 LNHDA, CDR2 SQIVND (reference sequence). V lost 1 base to trimming and J lost 4 bases; unmatched junction nucleotides: 5. The CDR3 runs to 16 residues.

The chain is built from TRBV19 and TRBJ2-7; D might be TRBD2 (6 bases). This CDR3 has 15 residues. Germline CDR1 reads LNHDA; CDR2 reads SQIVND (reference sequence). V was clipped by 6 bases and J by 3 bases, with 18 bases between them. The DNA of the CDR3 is TGTGCCAGTAGGAATCCGGGCGGGAACCGCTACGAGCAGTACTTC. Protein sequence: CASRNPGGNRYEQYF.

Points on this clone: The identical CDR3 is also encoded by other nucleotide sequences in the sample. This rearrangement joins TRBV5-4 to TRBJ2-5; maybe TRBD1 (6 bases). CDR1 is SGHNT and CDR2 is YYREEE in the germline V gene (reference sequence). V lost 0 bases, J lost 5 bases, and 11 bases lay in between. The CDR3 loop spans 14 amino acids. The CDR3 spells CASSLARGRETQYF. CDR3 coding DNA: TGTGCCAGCAGCTTGGCCAGGGGAAGGGAGACCCAGTACTTC.

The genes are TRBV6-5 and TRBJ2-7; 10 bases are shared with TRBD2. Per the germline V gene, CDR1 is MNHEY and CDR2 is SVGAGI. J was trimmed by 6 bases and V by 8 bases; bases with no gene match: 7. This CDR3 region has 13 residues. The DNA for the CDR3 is TGTGCCAGCGGGTTTCTAGCGGGAGCCGAGCAGTACTTC. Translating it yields CASGFLAGAEQYF.

The CDR3 bases are TGTGCCAGTAGTATCTTTGATGGCTACACCTTC. This sequence encodes CASSIFDGYTF. This sequence joins TRBV19 and TRBJ1-2; D uncertain. Germline CDR1 reads LNHDA; CDR2 reads SQIVND (reference sequence). V shed 3 bases and J shed 6 bases, with 5 bases lying between them. This CDR3 comprises 11 residues.

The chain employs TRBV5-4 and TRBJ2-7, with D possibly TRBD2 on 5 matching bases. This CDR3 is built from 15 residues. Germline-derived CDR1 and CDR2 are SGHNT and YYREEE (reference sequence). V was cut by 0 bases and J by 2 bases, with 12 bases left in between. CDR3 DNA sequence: TGTGCCAGCAGCTTGGCTCCTAGCCCTACCTACGAGCAGTACTTC. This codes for CASSLAPSPTYEQYF. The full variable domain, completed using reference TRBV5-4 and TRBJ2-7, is ETGVTQSPTHLIKTRGQQVTLRCSSQSGHNTVSWYQQALGQGPQFIFQYYREEENGRGNFPPRFSGLQFPNYSSELNVNALELDDSALYLCASSLAPSPTYEQYFGPGTRLTVT.

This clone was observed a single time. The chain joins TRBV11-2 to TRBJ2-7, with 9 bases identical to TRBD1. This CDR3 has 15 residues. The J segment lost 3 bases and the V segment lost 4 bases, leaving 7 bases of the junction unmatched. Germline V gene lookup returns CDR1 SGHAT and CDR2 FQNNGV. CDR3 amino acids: CASSSTDRGVYEQYF. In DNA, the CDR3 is TGTGCCAGCAGCTCGACTGACAGGGGGGTCTACGAGCAGTACTTC.

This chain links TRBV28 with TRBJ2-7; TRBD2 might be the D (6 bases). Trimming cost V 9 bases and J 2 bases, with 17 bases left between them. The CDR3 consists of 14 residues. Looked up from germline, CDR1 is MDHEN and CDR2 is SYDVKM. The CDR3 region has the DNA TGTGCCAGTCAACTTAGCGGTACACCCTACGAGCAGTACTTC. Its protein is CASQLSGTPYEQYF.

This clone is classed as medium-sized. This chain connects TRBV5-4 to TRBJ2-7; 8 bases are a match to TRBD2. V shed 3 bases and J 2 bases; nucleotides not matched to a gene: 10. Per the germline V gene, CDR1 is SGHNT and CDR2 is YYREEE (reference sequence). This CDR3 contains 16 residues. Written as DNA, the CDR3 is TGTGCCAGCAGCTCCAGACCGACTAGCGTCCCCTACGAGCAGTACTTC. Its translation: CASSSRPTSVPYEQYF. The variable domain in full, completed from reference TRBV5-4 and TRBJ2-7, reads ETGVTQSPTHLIKTRGQQVTLRCSSQSGHNTVSWYQQALGQGPQFIFQYYREEENGRGNFPPRFSGLQFPNYSSELNVNALELDDSALYLCASSSRPTSVPYEQYFGPGTRLTVT.

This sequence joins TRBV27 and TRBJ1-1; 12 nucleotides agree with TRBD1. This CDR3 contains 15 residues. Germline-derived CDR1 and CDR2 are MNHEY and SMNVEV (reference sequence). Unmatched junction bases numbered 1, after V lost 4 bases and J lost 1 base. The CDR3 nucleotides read TGTGCCAGCAGTTGGGACAGGGGGCGGAACACTGAAGCTTTCTTT. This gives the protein CASSWDRGRNTEAFF.

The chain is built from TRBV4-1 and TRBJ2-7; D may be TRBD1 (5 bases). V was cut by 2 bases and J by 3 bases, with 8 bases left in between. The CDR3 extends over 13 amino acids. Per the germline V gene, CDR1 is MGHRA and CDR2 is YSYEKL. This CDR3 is CASSQTGGYEQYF. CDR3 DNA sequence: TGCGCCAGCAGCCAAACAGGTGGCTACGAGCAGTACTTC.

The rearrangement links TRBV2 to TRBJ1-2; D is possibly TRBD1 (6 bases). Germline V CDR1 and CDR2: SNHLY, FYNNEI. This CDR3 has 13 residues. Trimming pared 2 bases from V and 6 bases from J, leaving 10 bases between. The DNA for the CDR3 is TGTGCCAGCAGTGAAACAGGGTACCATGGCTACACCTTC. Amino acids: CASSETGYHGYTF.

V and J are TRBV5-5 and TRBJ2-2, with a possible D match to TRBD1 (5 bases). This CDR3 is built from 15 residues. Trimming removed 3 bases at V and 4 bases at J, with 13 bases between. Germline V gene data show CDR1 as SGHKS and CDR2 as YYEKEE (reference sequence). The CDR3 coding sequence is TGTGCCAGCAGCTCCCAGGGATCGGGCACCGGGGAGCTGTTTTTT. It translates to CASSSQGSGTGELFF.

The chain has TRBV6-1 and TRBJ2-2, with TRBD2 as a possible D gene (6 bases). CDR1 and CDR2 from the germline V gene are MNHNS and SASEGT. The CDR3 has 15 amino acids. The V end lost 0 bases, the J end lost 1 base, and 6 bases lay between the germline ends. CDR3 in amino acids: CASSEASGNTGELFF. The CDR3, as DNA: TGTGCCAGCAGTGAAGCTAGCGGGAACACCGGGGAGCTGTTTTTT.

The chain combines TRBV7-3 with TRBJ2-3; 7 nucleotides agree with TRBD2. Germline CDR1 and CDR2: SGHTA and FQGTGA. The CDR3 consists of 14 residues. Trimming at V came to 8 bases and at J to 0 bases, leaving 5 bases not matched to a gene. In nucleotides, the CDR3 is TGTGCCAGCGCCTGGGGGGGGAGCACAGATACGCAGTATTTT. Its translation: CASAWGGSTDTQYF.

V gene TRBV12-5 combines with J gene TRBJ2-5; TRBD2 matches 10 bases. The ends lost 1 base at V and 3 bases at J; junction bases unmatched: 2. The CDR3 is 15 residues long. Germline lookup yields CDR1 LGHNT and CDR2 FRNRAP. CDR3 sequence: CASGLAGLAEETQYF. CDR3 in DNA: TGTGCTAGTGGTTTGGCAGGACTAGCGGAAGAGACCCAGTACTTC. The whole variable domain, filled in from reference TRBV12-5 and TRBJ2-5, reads DARVTQTPRHKVTEMGQEVTMRCQPILGHNTVFWYRQTMMQGLELLAYFRNRAPLDDSGMPKDRFSAEMPDATLATLKIQPSEPRDSAVYFCASGLAGLAEETQYFGPGTRLLVL.

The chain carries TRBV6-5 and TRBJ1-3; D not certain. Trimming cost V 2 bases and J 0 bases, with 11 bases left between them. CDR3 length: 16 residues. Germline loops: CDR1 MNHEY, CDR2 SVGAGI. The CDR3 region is CASSYGQPSSGNTIYF. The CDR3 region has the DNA TGTGCCAGCAGTTACGGGCAGCCGAGCTCTGGAAACACCATATATTTT.

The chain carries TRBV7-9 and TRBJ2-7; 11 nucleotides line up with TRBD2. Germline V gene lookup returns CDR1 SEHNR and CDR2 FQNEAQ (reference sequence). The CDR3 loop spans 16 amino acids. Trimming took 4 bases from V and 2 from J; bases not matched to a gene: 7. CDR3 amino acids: CASSSQGTSGPYEQYF. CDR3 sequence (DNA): TGTGCCAGCAGCTCCCAAGGGACTAGCGGTCCCTACGAGCAGTACTTC. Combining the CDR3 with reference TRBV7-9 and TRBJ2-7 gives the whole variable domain DTGVSQNPRHKITKRGQNVTFRCDPISEHNRLYWYRQTLGQGPEFLTYFQNEAQLEKSRLLSDRFSAERPKGSFSTLEIQRTEQGDSAMYLCASSSQGTSGPYEQYFGPGTRLTVT.